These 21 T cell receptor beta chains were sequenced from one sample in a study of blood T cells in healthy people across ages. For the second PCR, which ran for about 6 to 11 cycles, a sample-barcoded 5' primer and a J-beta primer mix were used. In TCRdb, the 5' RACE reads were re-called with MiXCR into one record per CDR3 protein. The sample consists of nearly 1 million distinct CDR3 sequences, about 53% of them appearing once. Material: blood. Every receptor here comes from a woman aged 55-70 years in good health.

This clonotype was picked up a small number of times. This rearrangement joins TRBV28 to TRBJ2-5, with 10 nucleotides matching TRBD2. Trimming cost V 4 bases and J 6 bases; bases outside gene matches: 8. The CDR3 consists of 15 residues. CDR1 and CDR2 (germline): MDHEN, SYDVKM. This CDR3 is CASSSSSGSKKTQYF. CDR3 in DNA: TGTGCCAGCAGTTCCTCTAGCGGGAGTAAAAAGACCCAGTACTTC.

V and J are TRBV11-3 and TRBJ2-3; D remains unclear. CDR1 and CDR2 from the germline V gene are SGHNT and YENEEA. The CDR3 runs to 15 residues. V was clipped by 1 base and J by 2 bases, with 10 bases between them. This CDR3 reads CASSLGPSDTDTQYF. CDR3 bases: TGTGCCAGCAGCTTAGGACCCTCCGACACAGATACGCAGTATTTT.

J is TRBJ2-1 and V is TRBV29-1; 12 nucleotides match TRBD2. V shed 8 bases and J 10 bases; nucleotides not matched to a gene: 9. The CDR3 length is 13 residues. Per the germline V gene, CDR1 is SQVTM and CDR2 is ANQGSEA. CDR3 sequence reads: CSIRALAGGEQFF. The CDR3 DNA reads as TGCAGCATCCGAGCACTAGCGGGAGGAGAGCAGTTCTTC.

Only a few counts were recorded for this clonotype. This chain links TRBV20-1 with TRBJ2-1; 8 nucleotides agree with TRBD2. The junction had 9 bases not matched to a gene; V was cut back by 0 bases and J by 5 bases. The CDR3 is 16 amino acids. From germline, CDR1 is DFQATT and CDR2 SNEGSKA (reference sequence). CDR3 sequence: CSARDWGGLVDNEQFF. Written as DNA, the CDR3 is TGCAGTGCTAGAGATTGGGGGGGACTAGTTGACAATGAGCAGTTCTTC.

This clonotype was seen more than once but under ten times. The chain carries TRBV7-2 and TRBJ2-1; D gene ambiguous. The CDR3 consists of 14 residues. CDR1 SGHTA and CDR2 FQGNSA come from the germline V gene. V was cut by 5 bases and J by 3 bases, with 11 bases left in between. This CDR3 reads CASSLRMDYNEQFF. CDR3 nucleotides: TGTGCCAGCAGCCTCCGAATGGACTACAATGAGCAGTTCTTC.

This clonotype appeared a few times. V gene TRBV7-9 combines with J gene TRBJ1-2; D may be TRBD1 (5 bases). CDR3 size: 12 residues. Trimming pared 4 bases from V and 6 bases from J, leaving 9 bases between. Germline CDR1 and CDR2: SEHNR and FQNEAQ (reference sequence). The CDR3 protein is CASSSTGHGYTF. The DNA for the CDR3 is TGTGCCAGCAGCTCTACGGGACATGGCTACACCTTC.

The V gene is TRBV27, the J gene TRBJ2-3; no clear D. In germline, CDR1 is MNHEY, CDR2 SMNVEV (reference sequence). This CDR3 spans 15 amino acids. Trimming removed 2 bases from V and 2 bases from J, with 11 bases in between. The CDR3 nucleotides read TGTGCCAGCAGTTTAAGAACTGCCCACACAGATACGCAGTATTTT. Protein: CASSLRTAHTDTQYF.

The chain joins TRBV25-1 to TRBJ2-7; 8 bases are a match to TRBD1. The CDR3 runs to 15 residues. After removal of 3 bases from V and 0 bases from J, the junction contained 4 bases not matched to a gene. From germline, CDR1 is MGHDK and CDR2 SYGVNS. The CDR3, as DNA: TGTGCCAGCAGTGATACTGGGACAGGCTCCTACGAGCAGTACTTC. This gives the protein CASSDTGTGSYEQYF.

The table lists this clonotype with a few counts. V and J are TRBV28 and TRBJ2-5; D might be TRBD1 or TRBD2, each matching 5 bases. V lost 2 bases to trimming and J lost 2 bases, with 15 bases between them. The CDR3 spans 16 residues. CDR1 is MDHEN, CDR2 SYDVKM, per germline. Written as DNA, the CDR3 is TGTGCCAGCAGTTTACCGAGGGGCGCAGATCAAGAGACCCAGTACTTC. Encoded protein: CASSLPRGADQETQYF.

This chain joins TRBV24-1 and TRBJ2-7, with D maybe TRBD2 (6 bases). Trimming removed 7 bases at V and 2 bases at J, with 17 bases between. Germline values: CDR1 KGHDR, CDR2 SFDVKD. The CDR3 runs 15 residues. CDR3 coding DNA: TGTGCCACCAGCCACCCGCGAGCGGGCACCTACGAGCAGTACTTC. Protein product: CATSHPRAGTYEQYF.

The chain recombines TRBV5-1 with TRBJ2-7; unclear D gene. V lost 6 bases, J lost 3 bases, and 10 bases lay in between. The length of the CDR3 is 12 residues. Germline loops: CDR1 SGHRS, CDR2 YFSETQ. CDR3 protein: CASTSSNYEQYF. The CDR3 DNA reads TGCGCCAGCACCTCATCAAACTACGAGCAGTACTTC.

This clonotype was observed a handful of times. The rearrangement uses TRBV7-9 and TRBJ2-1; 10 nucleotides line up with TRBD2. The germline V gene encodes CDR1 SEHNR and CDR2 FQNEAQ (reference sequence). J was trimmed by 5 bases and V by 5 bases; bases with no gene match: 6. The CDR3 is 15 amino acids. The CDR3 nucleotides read TGTGCCAGCAGCCGTGCTGGACTAGCGGACAATGAGCAGTTCTTC. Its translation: CASSRAGLADNEQFF.

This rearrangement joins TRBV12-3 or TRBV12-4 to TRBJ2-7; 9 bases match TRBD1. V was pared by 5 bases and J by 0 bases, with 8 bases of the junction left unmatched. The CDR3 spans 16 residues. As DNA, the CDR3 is TGTGCCAGCAGTCAAGCGGGACAGGGAAACTCCTACGAGCAGTACTTC. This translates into CASSQAGQGNSYEQYF.

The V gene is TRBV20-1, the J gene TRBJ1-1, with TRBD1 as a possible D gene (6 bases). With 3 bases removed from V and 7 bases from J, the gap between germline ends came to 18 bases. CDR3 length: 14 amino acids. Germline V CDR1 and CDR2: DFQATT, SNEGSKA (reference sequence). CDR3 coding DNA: TGCAGTGCTAGCCGGGGGGCAGGGTGGGATGAAGCTTTCTTT. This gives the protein CSASRGAGWDEAFF.

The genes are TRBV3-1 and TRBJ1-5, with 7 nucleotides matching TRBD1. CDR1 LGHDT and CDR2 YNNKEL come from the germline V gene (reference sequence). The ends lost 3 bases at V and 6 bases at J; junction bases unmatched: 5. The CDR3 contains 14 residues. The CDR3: CASSQGQGGQPQHF. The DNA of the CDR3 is TGTGCCAGCAGCCAGGGGCAGGGGGGTCAGCCCCAGCATTTT.

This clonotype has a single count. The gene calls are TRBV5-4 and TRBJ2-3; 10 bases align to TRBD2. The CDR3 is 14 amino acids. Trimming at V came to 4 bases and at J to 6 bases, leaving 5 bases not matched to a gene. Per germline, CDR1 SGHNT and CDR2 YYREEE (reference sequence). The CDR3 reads CASSMGLASDTQYF. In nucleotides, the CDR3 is TGTGCCAGCAGCATGGGACTAGCGTCCGATACGCAGTATTTT. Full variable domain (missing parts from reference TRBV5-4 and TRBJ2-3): ETGVTQSPTHLIKTRGQQVTLRCSSQSGHNTVSWYQQALGQGPQFIFQYYREEENGRGNFPPRFSGLQFPNYSSELNVNALELDDSALYLCASSMGLASDTQYFGPGTRLTVL.

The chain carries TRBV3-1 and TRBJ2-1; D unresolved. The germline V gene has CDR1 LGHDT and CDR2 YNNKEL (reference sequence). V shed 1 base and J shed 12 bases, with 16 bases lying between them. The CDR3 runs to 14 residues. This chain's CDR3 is CASSQGWAASGQFF. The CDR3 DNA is TGTGCCAGCAGCCAAGGGTGGGCGGCCTCGGGGCAGTTCTTC.

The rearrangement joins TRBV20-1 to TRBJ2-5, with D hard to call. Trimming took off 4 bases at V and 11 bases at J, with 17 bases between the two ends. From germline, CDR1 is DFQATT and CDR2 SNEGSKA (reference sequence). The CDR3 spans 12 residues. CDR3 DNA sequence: TGCAGTGCTACACCCCATTACAATGAGCAGTACTTC. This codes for CSATPHYNEQYF.

The CDR3 loop is CSAKVTGDSPLHF. The CDR3 nucleotides are TGCAGTGCTAAAGTGACAGGGGATTCACCCCTCCACTTT. The chain uses TRBV20-1 and TRBJ1-6; 8 nucleotides line up with TRBD1. This CDR3 region has 13 residues. J gave up 8 bases and V 4 bases, and 4 bases lay outside the gene matches. Looked up from germline, CDR1 is DFQATT and CDR2 is SNEGSKA (reference sequence).

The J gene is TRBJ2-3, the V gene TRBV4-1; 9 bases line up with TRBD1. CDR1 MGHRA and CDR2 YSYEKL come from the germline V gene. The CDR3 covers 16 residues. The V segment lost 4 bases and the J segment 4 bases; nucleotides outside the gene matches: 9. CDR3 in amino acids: CASSPTGTGISDTQYF. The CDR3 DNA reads TGCGCCAGCAGCCCGACCGGGACAGGGATTTCAGATACGCAGTATTTT.

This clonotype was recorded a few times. This CDR3 is CAISGDYNTDTQYF. CDR3 sequence (DNA): TGTGCCATCAGTGGGGACTACAACACAGATACGCAGTATTTT. The rearrangement uses TRBV10-3 and TRBJ2-3; TRBD2 matches 7 bases. Per germline, CDR1 ENHRY and CDR2 SYGVKD. The CDR3 runs to 14 residues. V lost 4 bases to trimming and J lost 2 bases; unmatched junction nucleotides: 3.